There are a few counts of the clone carrying this T cell receptor beta chain. Antigen: not known. In the PCR, 60 Vbeta and 13 Jbeta primers were used. Generated by immunoSEQ multiplex PCR, the TCRdb table keeps only in-frame clones and is missing some. Of about 93,000 clones in the sample, 70% to 80% are singletons; the top ten hold 0.55% to 0.65%. The germline CDR1 and CDR2 sequences are MNHEY and SMNVEV (reference sequence). V shed 2 bases and J 5 bases; nucleotides not matched to a gene: 7. The CDR3 spans 16 residues. The entry originates in a study of cytomegalovirus exposure and HLA in healthy donors. In the study overall: From HLA-typed donors, an early data release held around 85 million unique TCRs. Study observations and caveats: When analyzed later, the rates of TCR association showed variation by HLA locus, with DRB1 the most and HLA-C the fewest. Researchers had no immune exposure information except CMV serostatus available.

Specimen: PBMCs. This receptor was obtained from a young man in good health and CMV-seronegative. The V gene is TRBV27, the J gene TRBJ1-1, with 11 bases lining up with TRBD1. This CDR3 is CASSLPGQGAQTEAFF. Here the CDR3 DNA reads TGTGCCAGCAGTTTACCCGGACAGGGGGCACAGACTGAAGCTTTCTTT.